Listed below are T cell receptor beta chains from one sample, sequenced in a study of blood T cell repertoires in COVID-19. Here immunoSEQ multiplex PCR was the method, and the copy in TCRdb shows in-frame clones only, minus some. This table holds a few hundred thousand clones, 80% to 90% found once. The source material was PBMCs or T cells enriched from blood (not recorded which). Receptors were obtained from a woman aged 45-59 years who had recovered from COVID-19. Each CDR3 is given with its conserved first and last residue. D genes are given only for firm matches. Clone size appears in some rows only: once, few, many, or a class for an expanded clone.

>TRBV10-3|.|.|TRBJ2-7
TGTGCCATCAGTCCACACCCTCTAGGCTACGAGCAGTACTTC
CAISPHPLGYEQYF
>TRBV28|TRBD1|.|TRBJ1-1
TGTGCCAGCAGTTCCTCCGGGACAGCGAACACTGAAGCTTTCTTT
CASSSSGTANTEAFF
>TRBV18|.|.|TRBJ1-4
TGTGCCAGCTCACCATCGAGCGTAAAACTGTTTTTT
CASSPSSVKLFF
>TRBV5-4|TRBD1|.|TRBJ2-3
TGTGCCAGCAGCCCTTTTATTCTTTTAACAGGGGTGGAAGATACGCAGTATTTT
CASSPFILLTGVEDTQYF
>TRBV9|TRBD2|.|TRBJ2-1
TGTGCCAGCAGCGGACCCCTCAGGGCGGGAGTTTCCAATGAGCAGTTCTTC
CASSGPLRAGVSNEQFF
>TRBV29-1|TRBD1|.|TRBJ1-1
TGCAGCGTTGATCTGGGACAGGGGGTTCCGGGCACTGAAGCTTTCTTT
CSVDLGQGVPGTEAFF
>TRBV5-1|TRBD2|.|TRBJ2-3
TGCGCCAGCAGCTCCGGACTAGCGGCCAGCACAGATACGCAGTATTTT
CASSSGLAASTDTQYF
>TRBV28|TRBD1|.|TRBJ2-3
TGTGCCAGCAAAGACAGGGGGCTATTCTCAGATACGCAGTATTTT
CASKDRGLFSDTQYF
>TRBV2|TRBD2|.|TRBJ2-1
TGTGCCAGCAGTGAAGATGGACTAGCGGGAAGCTATGAGCAGTTCTTC
CASSEDGLAGSYEQFF
>TRBV9|.|.|TRBJ1-3
TGTGCCAGCAGGGACCAGGGTTCAGGAAACACCATATATTTT
CASRDQGSGNTIYF
>TRBV27|TRBD1|once|TRBJ1-6
TGTGCCAGCAGTTTCGTCACAGGGGGGAATTCACCCCTCCACTTT
CASSFVTGGNSPLHF
>TRBV5-1|.|.|TRBJ2-5
TGCGCCAGCAGCTTGGCCGGCGGAGAGACCCAGTACTTC
CASSLAGGETQYF
>TRBV9|.|.|TRBJ1-2
TGTGCCAGCAGCGTAGAGCGCGGATACTATGGCTACACCTTC
CASSVERGYYGYTF
>TRBV7-2|.|few|TRBJ2-7
TGTGCCAGCAGCCACCCCGGGAGCTCCTACGAGCAGTACTTC
CASSHPGSSYEQYF
>TRBV28|.|once|TRBJ2-1
TGTGCCAGCACTGAGGACTGGAGCCTTTACAATGAGCAGTTCTTC
CASTEDWSLYNEQFF
>TRBV18|.|.|TRBJ2-7
TGTGCCAGCTCACCTGGAGCCCACGAGCAGTACTTC
CASSPGAHEQYF
>TRBV5-6|.|.|TRBJ2-7
TGTGCCAGCAGCTTGGGCACACAGCTAAGACACGAGCAGTACTTC
CASSLGTQLRHEQYF
>TRBV25-1|TRBD1|.|TRBJ2-7
TGTGCCAGCAGTGTGGGACAGGGTCGCCACGAGCAGTACTTC
CASSVGQGRHEQYF
>TRBV3-1/TRBV3-2|.|.|TRBJ2-2
TGTGCCAGCAGCCAGTCGTATGGCAGGGAAGGCACCGGGGAGCTGTTTTTT
CASSQSYGREGTGELFF
>TRBV2|.|.|TRBJ2-2
TGTGCCAGCAGGGTACAGCCGAACACCGGGGAGCTGTTTTTT
CASRVQPNTGELFF
>TRBV5-1|TRBD2|once|TRBJ2-3
TGCGCCAGCAGCAGTCTAGCGGGAGGTTTTGTGACAGATACGCAGTATTTT
CASSSLAGGFVTDTQYF
>TRBV27|.|once|TRBJ2-7
TGTGCCAGCAGCCTTTGGGAGACAGGCTACGAGCAGTACTTC
CASSLWETGYEQYF
>TRBV3-1/TRBV3-2|TRBD1|.|TRBJ2-3
TGTGCCAGCAGCCAGAACAGGGGAGATACGCAGTATTTT
CASSQNRGDTQYF
>TRBV14|.|.|TRBJ1-2
TGTGCCAGCAGCCAAGTCGGGGGGCGAGGCGGCTACACCTTC
CASSQVGGRGGYTF
>TRBV21-1|.|.|TRBJ1-1
TGTGCCAGCAGCAATCTCTTAGGGGACACTGAAGCTTTCTTT
CASSNLLGDTEAFF
>TRBV5-1|TRBD2|.|TRBJ2-7
TGCGCCAGCAGCTTAACTAGCGGTAGCTCCTACGAGCAGTACTTC
CASSLTSGSSYEQYF
>TRBV10-3|TRBD1|.|TRBJ2-1
TGTGCCGCAAAGGAAGGGGGCACTCCCTACAATGAGCAGTTCTTC
CAAKEGGTPYNEQFF
>TRBV6-5|TRBD1|.|TRBJ1-6
TGTGCCAGCACCAGGGACAGGGGGCTGAATTCACCCCTCCACTTT
CASTRDRGLNSPLHF
>TRBV5-1|.|.|TRBJ1-5
TGCGCCAGCACCTTAACAGGAGGGGGCAATCAGCCCCAGCATTTT
CASTLTGGGNQPQHF
>TRBV20-1|TRBD2|.|TRBJ2-7
TGCAGTGCTAGTTCGGGTAGCGGGAGGGCATACGAGCAGTACTTC
CSASSGSGRAYEQYF
>TRBV28|.|.|TRBJ1-2
TGTGCCAGCAGTTTCTGGCAGTTCTATGGCTACACCTTC
CASSFWQFYGYTF